This is a list of T cell receptor beta chains from one sample in a study of blood T cells in healthy people across ages. Via MiXCR, TCRdb re-called the 5' RACE reads, giving one row per CDR3 protein. The sample gives 850,000 to 1,300,000 distinct CDR3 sequences, 40% to 55% of which show up once; under 20% is in the top ten. The material sequenced was blood. The receptors were gathered from a woman in her fifties or sixties in good health. The CDR3 runs from the conserved cysteine through the conserved F or W. A D gene is named only where the DNA matches it firmly. Expanded clones are given a class, and other clones once, few, many or no size at all.

j_gene,abundance,d_gene,v_gene,CDR3aa,CDR3nt
TRBJ1-6,-,-,TRBV27,CASSSGIASPLHF,TGTGCCAGCAGTTCCGGGATAGCTTCACCCCTCCACTTT
TRBJ2-3,-,-,TRBV28,CASSFPDRPTDTQYF,TGTGCCAGCAGTTTTCCGGACAGACCGACAGATACGCAGTATTTT
TRBJ2-1,few,TRBD2,TRBV29-1,CSVDPGAGDNEQFF,TGCAGCGTGGACCCCGGAGCGGGAGACAATGAGCAGTTCTTC
TRBJ1-1,-,-,TRBV20-1,CSARFQGTEAFF,TGCAGTGCTAGGTTCCAGGGGACTGAAGCTTTCTTT
TRBJ2-1,-,TRBD1,TRBV6-4,CASASGTGSYNEQFF,TGTGCCAGCGCATCCGGGACAGGTTCCTACAATGAGCAGTTCTTC
TRBJ2-7,-,-,TRBV7-8,CASSFNSGIRLSSYEQYF,TGTGCCAGCAGCTTTAATTCCGGGATCCGACTTAGCTCCTACGAGCAGTACTTC
TRBJ1-2,-,TRBD1,TRBV12-3/TRBV12-4,CASSPSDRADGYTF,TGTGCCAGCAGTCCCTCCGACAGGGCTGATGGCTACACCTTC
TRBJ2-1,-,TRBD2,TRBV5-1,CASSPGLAGGGGYNEQFF,TGCGCCAGCAGCCCCGGACTAGCGGGAGGGGGGGGGTACAATGAGCAGTTCTTC
TRBJ2-5,few,TRBD1,TRBV3-1,CASDAGQGGTQYF,TGTGCCAGCGACGCGGGACAGGGGGGGACCCAGTACTTC
TRBJ2-5,many,-,TRBV4-1,CASSQGWSSQETQYF,TGCGCCAGCAGCCAAGGGTGGTCTAGCCAAGAGACCCAGTACTTC
TRBJ2-1,few,-,TRBV6-5,CASRYQGPYNEQFF,TGTGCCAGCAGGTACCAGGGGCCCTACAATGAGCAGTTCTTC
TRBJ1-5,-,-,TRBV20-1,CSARDKQGQPQHF,TGCAGTGCTAGAGATAAACAGGGACAGCCCCAGCATTTT
TRBJ2-5,-,TRBD2,TRBV5-1,CASSLGPRERETQYF,TGCGCCAGCAGCTTGGGACCGCGGGAGCGGGAGACCCAGTACTTC
TRBJ2-7,few,-,TRBV15,CATSRSDPGKIEQYF,TGTGCCACCAGCAGGTCCGATCCTGGTAAGATCGAGCAGTACTTC
TRBJ2-5,-,-,TRBV20-1,CSASWAGQETQYF,TGCAGTGCTAGCTGGGCAGGACAAGAGACCCAGTACTTC
TRBJ1-5,few,-,TRBV3-1,CASSLSLGVNQPQHF,TGTGCCAGCAGCCTTAGCCTTGGGGTCAATCAGCCCCAGCATTTT
TRBJ2-7,-,-,TRBV6-5,CASRHPGTREQYF,TGTGCCAGCAGGCACCCGGGGACGCGCGAGCAGTACTTC
TRBJ1-2,-,-,TRBV6-6,CAGKGNGYTF,TGTGCCGGCAAAGGCAATGGCTACACCTTC
TRBJ1-5,-,-,TRBV15,CATSRRGINQPQHF,TGTGCCACCAGCCGTAGGGGGATCAATCAGCCCCAGCATTTT
TRBJ2-4,few,-,TRBV3-1,CASSQAAGSYIQYF,TGTGCCAGCAGCCAAGCAGCCGGAAGTTACATTCAGTACTTC
TRBJ2-7,few,TRBD1,TRBV5-1,CASSAPDRAYEQYF,TGCGCCAGCTCCGCCCCGGACAGGGCCTACGAGCAGTACTTC
TRBJ2-1,-,-,TRBV5-1,CASSPAGQFFDEQFF,TGCGCCAGCAGCCCGGCCGGACAGTTTTTCGATGAGCAGTTCTTC
TRBJ1-2,-,-,TRBV5-1,CASSLADSRYGYTF,TGCGCCAGCAGCTTGGCCGACAGTCGGTACGGCTACACCTTC
TRBJ2-7,-,-,TRBV2,CASSENLPGSSYNEQYF,TGTGCCAGCAGTGAAAATCTTCCGGGAAGCTCCTACAATGAGCAGTACTTC
TRBJ2-7,-,-,TRBV7-8,CASSLVEGGLQYF,TGTGCCAGCAGCTTAGTTGAAGGAGGCCTGCAGTACTTC
TRBJ1-1,-,-,TRBV9,CASGPEAFF,TGTGCCAGCGGCCCTGAAGCTTTCTTT
TRBJ1-5,-,-,TRBV20-1,CSVTGSNQPQHF,TGCAGTGTAACTGGCAGCAATCAGCCCCAGCATTTT
TRBJ2-5,-,TRBD2,TRBV29-1,CSVRVTSGRIETQYF,TGCAGCGTAAGAGTAACTAGCGGGAGGATTGAGACCCAGTACTTC
TRBJ2-3,-,-,TRBV10-3,CAIRLGTGGTDTQYF,TGTGCCATCAGGTTAGGTACGGGGGGCACAGATACGCAGTATTTT
TRBJ2-1,-,-,TRBV3-1,CASSPQTISYNEQFF,TGTGCCAGCAGCCCCCAGACTATCTCCTACAATGAGCAGTTCTTC
TRBJ1-2,few,-,TRBV21-1,CATQPTRPFMGYGYTF,TGTGCCACCCAACCTACTCGACCGTTTATGGGCTATGGCTACACCTTC
TRBJ2-7,few,-,TRBV20-1,CSASAGDSYEQYF,TGCAGTGCTAGTGCAGGCGACTCCTACGAGCAGTACTTC
TRBJ2-5,-,-,TRBV3-1,CASSQDLPVGGGQETQYF,TGTGCCAGCAGCCAAGATTTGCCCGTCGGCGGTGGACAAGAGACCCAGTACTTC
TRBJ2-3,few,TRBD2,TRBV13,CASSSSGRARTDTQYF,TGTGCCAGCAGCTCTAGCGGGAGGGCCCGCACAGATACGCAGTATTTT
TRBJ1-5,few,-,TRBV9,CASSVDGLQPQHF,TGTGCCAGCAGCGTAGATGGATTGCAGCCCCAGCATTTT
TRBJ2-7,many,-,TRBV20-1,CSATVLASSYEQYF,TGCAGTGCCACGGTGCTAGCGTCCTCCTACGAGCAGTACTTC
TRBJ2-1,few,-,TRBV14,CASSQGTPYNEQFF,TGTGCCAGCAGCCAAGGGACACCGTACAATGAGCAGTTCTTC
TRBJ2-7,-,TRBD1,TRBV28,CASRYRGQGPYEQYF,TGTGCCAGCAGGTATAGGGGACAGGGACCCTACGAGCAGTACTTC
TRBJ2-7,-,-,TRBV6-5,CASSSPGLASYEQYF,TGTGCCAGCAGTTCCCCAGGGCTAGCCTCCTACGAGCAGTACTTC
TRBJ2-1,-,-,TRBV3-1,CASSQLVGNNEQFF,TGTGCCAGCAGCCAACTGGTCGGGAACAATGAGCAGTTCTTC
TRBJ2-1,once,-,TRBV11-2,CASTPEGQHLKEQFF,TGTGCCAGCACCCCTGAGGGGCAACATCTTAAAGAGCAGTTCTTC
TRBJ2-7,few,-,TRBV10-3,CAISGGTRSYNEQYF,TGTGCCATCAGTGGCGGAACGCGCTCCTACAATGAGCAGTACTTC
TRBJ2-3,many,TRBD2,TRBV10-3,CAISRLAGLEDTQYF,TGTGCCATCAGTCGATTAGCGGGACTGGAAGATACGCAGTATTTT
TRBJ2-7,-,TRBD2,TRBV9,CASSAGTSGSAHEQYF,TGTGCCAGCAGCGCCGGGACTAGCGGGAGTGCCCACGAGCAGTACTTC
TRBJ2-1,many,TRBD2,TRBV6-5,CATFSGRHNEQFF,TGTGCCACCTTTAGCGGGAGGCATAATGAGCAGTTCTTC
TRBJ2-3,-,-,TRBV27,CASSPHHPAGRVRSTDTQYF,TGTGCCAGCAGTCCTCACCATCCGGCGGGCAGGGTTCGCTCGACAGATACGCAGTATTTT
TRBJ2-1,few,TRBD1,TRBV7-3,CASSPFGQGAYNEQFF,TGTGCCAGCAGCCCATTTGGACAGGGGGCCTACAATGAGCAGTTCTTC
TRBJ2-3,-,-,TRBV18,CASSPIDRTDTQYF,TGTGCCAGCTCACCTATAGACCGCACAGATACGCAGTATTTT
TRBJ1-1,-,-,TRBV12-3/TRBV12-4,CASSFGDENTEAFF,TGTGCCAGCAGTTTTGGGGACGAGAACACTGAAGCTTTCTTT
TRBJ2-1,-,TRBD1,TRBV6-6,CASSPKGQIRNEQFF,TGTGCCAGCAGTCCGAAGGGACAGATCCGAAATGAGCAGTTCTTC
TRBJ1-1,few,TRBD1,TRBV20-1,CSANFMSGQTNTEAFF,TGCAGTGCTAATTTTATGTCGGGACAGACCAACACTGAAGCTTTCTTT
TRBJ1-2,few,TRBD1,TRBV6-1,CASSAEGTGHYGYTF,TGTGCCAGCAGTGCAGAGGGGACAGGCCACTATGGCTACACCTTC
TRBJ2-7,-,-,TRBV27,CASSLNQNHEQYF,TGTGCCAGCAGTTTAAACCAGAACCATGAGCAGTACTTC
TRBJ2-5,-,TRBD2,TRBV27,CASSLEGLGEETQYF,TGTGCCAGCAGTTTGGAGGGACTAGGGGAAGAGACCCAGTACTTC
TRBJ2-5,-,-,TRBV29-1,CSVEGRGEETQYF,TGCAGCGTTGAAGGCAGGGGGGAAGAGACCCAGTACTTC
TRBJ2-1,-,TRBD2,TRBV7-2,CASSSLLAANTYNEQFF,TGTGCCAGCAGCTCACTCCTAGCGGCTAACACCTACAATGAGCAGTTCTTC
TRBJ2-1,-,-,TRBV2,CASATGDSYNEQFF,TGTGCCAGCGCCACGGGGGACTCCTACAATGAGCAGTTCTTC